The rows below give T cell receptor beta chains drawn from one sample of a study of T cells after yellow fever vaccination. One entry per CDR3 protein results from TCRdb running MiXCR on the 5' RACE reads. The sample yields 500,000 to 550,000 distinct CDR3 sequences, 21% seen once. Specimen: PBMCs, collected around 3 weeks after the first yellow fever vaccination. The source of these receptors is a man aged 18-30 years who received the YFV17D yellow fever vaccine. The CDR3 runs from the conserved cysteine through the conserved F or W. A D gene is named only where the DNA matches it firmly. Some rows have no size entry. The others give once, few or many, or a class for an expanded clone.

TGTGCCAGCAGTGACTCGAAGGGCAGAACGCAGTATTTT | CASSDSKGRTQYF | TRBV6-4 | NA | NA | TRBJ2-3
TGCAGCGTCCTTACCCCCAGCTCCTACAATGAGCAGTTCTTC | CSVLTPSSYNEQFF | TRBV29-1 | NA | NA | TRBJ2-1
TGTGCCAGTTCAAGGGGAGGGGATGTGGTCAACACAGATACGCAGTATTTT | CASSRGGDVVNTDTQYF | TRBV27 | TRBD2 | NA | TRBJ2-3
TGTGCCAGCAGCTTCACCGGGACAGGAGGTTGGGATTACACAGATACGCAGTATTTT | CASSFTGTGGWDYTDTQYF | TRBV5-6 | TRBD1 | NA | TRBJ2-3
TGCGCCAGCAGCTACGGGACAGGGGGCGATGAGCAGTTCTTC | CASSYGTGGDEQFF | TRBV5-1 | TRBD1 | NA | TRBJ2-1
TGTGCCATGGGCCCCCGGGACATCTACGAGCAGTACTTC | CAMGPRDIYEQYF | TRBV4-2 | NA | NA | TRBJ2-7
TGCAGTGCCCCAAGCGGGGGGGCCCCAGAGACCCAGTACTTC | CSAPSGGAPETQYF | TRBV20-1 | TRBD2 | NA | TRBJ2-5
TGCGCCAGCAGCCCTGCGGGGGTTCACGAGACCCAGTACTTC | CASSPAGVHETQYF | TRBV5-1 | TRBD2 | NA | TRBJ2-5
TGTGCCAGCAGACGGGACAGGATGAACACTGAAGCTTTCTTT | CASRRDRMNTEAFF | TRBV7-2 | TRBD1 | few | TRBJ1-1
TGTGCCAGCAGTTTCGACTCCGGCAATCAGCCCCAGCATTTT | CASSFDSGNQPQHF | TRBV6-5 | NA | NA | TRBJ1-5
TGTGCCAGCAGTTTAAGACAGCAATCGGCCACTGAAGCTTTCTTT | CASSLRQQSATEAFF | TRBV12-3/TRBV12-4 | NA | few | TRBJ1-1
TGCAGCGTTGAGGGGACAGACTCAACTAATGAAAAACTGTTTTTT | CSVEGTDSTNEKLFF | TRBV29-1 | TRBD1 | NA | TRBJ1-4
TGTGCCAGCAGTCTTAGGAGCAGGGTACAAGCTTTCTTT | CASSLRSRVQAFF | TRBV27 | NA | few | TRBJ1-1
TGTGCCATCAGTAAACAGGGCGGAGGGGACACTGAAGCTTTCTTT | CAISKQGGGDTEAFF | TRBV10-3 | NA | few | TRBJ1-1
TGCGCCAGCAGGCAGTACTCTGGGGCCAACGTCCTGACTTTC | CASRQYSGANVLTF | TRBV5-1 | NA | NA | TRBJ2-6
TGTGCCAGCAGCTTATCCCAAATAGGGGACCTCCACTTT | CASSLSQIGDLHF | TRBV7-9 | NA | few | TRBJ1-6
TGTGCCAGCAGCTTCTATCCGGGACTAGCGGGGGTCATGGCAATAGCCAAAAACATTCAGTACTTC | CASSFYPGLAGVMAIAKNIQYF | TRBV7-2 | TRBD2 | NA | TRBJ2-4
TGCGCCAGCAGCCTACAGGGTTCAGACATTCAGTACTTC | CASSLQGSDIQYF | TRBV4-1 | NA | few | TRBJ2-4
TGCGCCAGCAGCCAAGGCCGCGGCCAGGGTAAAGAAGCTTTCTTT | CASSQGRGQGKEAFF | TRBV4-3 | NA | few | TRBJ1-1
TGCAGTGCCCTGACCGGGACAGGCACAGATACGCAGTATTTT | CSALTGTGTDTQYF | TRBV20-1 | TRBD1 | many | TRBJ2-3
TGCAGTGCTAGACTAGCGGGGGGGATATCAGATACGCAGTATTTT | CSARLAGGISDTQYF | TRBV20-1 | TRBD2 | few | TRBJ2-3
TGCGCCAGCAGCCGGACAGCGGGTCAAGAGACCCAGTACTTC | CASSRTAGQETQYF | TRBV5-1 | NA | NA | TRBJ2-5
TGCGCCAGCAGCCCGCAGACATACTACGAGCAGTACTTC | CASSPQTYYEQYF | TRBV4-3 | NA | NA | TRBJ2-7
TGTGCCAGCAGCCCATGGGGGGTTACAAACATTCAGTACTTC | CASSPWGVTNIQYF | TRBV5-6 | NA | many | TRBJ2-4
TGTGCCAGCAGTCCTGACACGAGCTCCTACAATGAGCAGTTCTTC | CASSPDTSSYNEQFF | TRBV12-3/TRBV12-4 | NA | medium-sized | TRBJ2-1
TGTGCCAGCAGCCGCGGGGGACTAGCGAGCTACAATGAGCAGTTCTTC | CASSRGGLASYNEQFF | TRBV7-2 | TRBD2 | NA | TRBJ2-1
TGTGCCAGCAACGACGGGGGGGCCGAAGAGACCCAGTACTTC | CASNDGGAEETQYF | TRBV7-2 | TRBD2 | NA | TRBJ2-5
TGCGCCAGCAGCTTGGGACCATCTAGCGGGGGGGCCGATGAGCAGTTCTTC | CASSLGPSSGGADEQFF | TRBV5-1 | TRBD2 | many | TRBJ2-1
TGTGCCAGCAGGATCGGACTAGCAAACGAGCAGTACTTC | CASRIGLANEQYF | TRBV7-2 | TRBD2 | NA | TRBJ2-7
TGCGCCAGCAGCCAAGAAAAGGGGAGAGGCACCGGGGAGCTGTTTTTT | CASSQEKGRGTGELFF | TRBV4-1 | NA | NA | TRBJ2-2
TGTGCCAGCAGCTTAGGGACTAGCGGGGGGGCGGGAGATACGCAGTATTTT | CASSLGTSGGAGDTQYF | TRBV7-2 | TRBD2 | NA | TRBJ2-3
TGTGCCACCGGGAGGACTAGCGAGAACACCGGGGAGCTGTTTTTT | CATGRTSENTGELFF | TRBV24-1 | TRBD2 | few | TRBJ2-2
TGTGCCAGCAGCTTTAGCGGGGGATATGATGAGCAGTTCTTC | CASSFSGGYDEQFF | TRBV5-4 | TRBD2 | once | TRBJ2-1
TGTGCCAGCAGCCCGGGGAAGAACACTGAAGCTTTCTTT | CASSPGKNTEAFF | TRBV7-6 | NA | NA | TRBJ1-1
TGCAGTGCTAAAGGACAGGGAGTGGACGAGCAGTACTTC | CSAKGQGVDEQYF | TRBV20-1 | TRBD1 | NA | TRBJ2-7
TGTGCCAGCAGCCAAGATAGGGGGGCCGGAGAGACCCAGTACTTC | CASSQDRGAGETQYF | TRBV4-2 | NA | few | TRBJ2-5